This T cell receptor (beta chain) was captured by sequencing in a study of glioma-infiltrating T cells. The CDR3 length is 18 residues. V was clipped by 1 base and J by 3 bases; unmatched bases: 13. The germline V gene has CDR1 MGHDK and CDR2 SYGVNS. The iRepertoire nested amplicon-rescue multiplex PCR amplified TCR alpha and beta CDR3s from RNA. MiXCR, applied by TCRdb to the multiplex PCR reads, yields one record per CDR3 protein. The table lists over 120,000 distinct CDR3 sequences, about two fifths of them singletons. The sample taken for sequencing was glioma tissue, nonneoplastic brain tissue, or PBMCs (not recorded which). This clonotype was sampled from a human donor with low-grade glioma or glioblastoma, undergoing nonglioma brain surgery, or in good health (not recorded which). The chain uses TRBV25-1 and TRBJ2-7; 9 nucleotides align to TRBD1. The CDR3 protein is CASSEFDGTGSSNYEQYF. The CDR3 coding sequence is TGTGCCAGCAGTGAATTCGACGGGACAGGGAGTTCTAACTACGAGCAGTACTTC.